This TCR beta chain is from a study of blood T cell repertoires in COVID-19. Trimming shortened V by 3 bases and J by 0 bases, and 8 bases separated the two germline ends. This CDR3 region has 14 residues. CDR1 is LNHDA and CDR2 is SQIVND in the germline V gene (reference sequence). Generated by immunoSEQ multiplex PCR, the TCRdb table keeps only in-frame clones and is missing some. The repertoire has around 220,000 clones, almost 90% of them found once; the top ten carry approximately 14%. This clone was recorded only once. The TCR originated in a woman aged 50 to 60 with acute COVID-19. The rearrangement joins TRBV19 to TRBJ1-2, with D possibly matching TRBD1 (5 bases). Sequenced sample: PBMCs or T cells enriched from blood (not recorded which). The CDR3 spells CASSMTVTNYGYTF. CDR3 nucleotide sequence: TGTGCCAGTAGTATGACAGTTACTAACTATGGCTACACCTTC. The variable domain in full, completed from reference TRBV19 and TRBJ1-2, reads DGGITQSPKYLFRKEGQNVTLSCEQNLNHDAMYWYRQDPGQGLRLIYYSQIVNDFQKGDIAEGYSVSREKKESFPLTVTSAQKNPTAFYLCASSMTVTNYGYTFGSGTRLTVV.